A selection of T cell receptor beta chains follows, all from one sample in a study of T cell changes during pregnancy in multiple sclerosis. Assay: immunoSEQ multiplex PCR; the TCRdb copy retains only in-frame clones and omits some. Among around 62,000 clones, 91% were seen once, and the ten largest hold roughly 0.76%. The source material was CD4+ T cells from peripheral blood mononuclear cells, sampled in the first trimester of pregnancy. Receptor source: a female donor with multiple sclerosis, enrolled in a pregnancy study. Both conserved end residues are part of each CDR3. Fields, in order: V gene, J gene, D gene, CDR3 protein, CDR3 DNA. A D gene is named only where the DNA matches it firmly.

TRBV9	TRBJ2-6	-	CASSVFGGDAGANVLTF	TGTGCCAGCAGCGTATTCGGCGGGGACGCTGGGGCCAACGTCCTGACTTTC
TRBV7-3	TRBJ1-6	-	CASSLRAGSPLHF	TGTGCCAGCAGCTTAAGGGCGGGGTCACCCCTCCACTTT
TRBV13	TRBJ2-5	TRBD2	CASSLKFERGGPTETQYF	TGTGCCAGCAGCTTAAAGTTTGAGCGGGGGGGCCCCACAGAGACCCAGTACTTC
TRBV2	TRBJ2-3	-	CASSMETVGTDTQYF	TGTGCCAGCTCAATGGAAACAGTGGGCACAGATACGCAGTATTTT
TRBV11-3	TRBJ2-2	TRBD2	CASSPLAGGGELFF	TGTGCCAGCAGCCCGCTAGCGGGGGGCGGGGAGCTGTTTTTT
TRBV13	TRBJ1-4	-	CASSPRQAGINEKLFF	TGTGCCAGCAGCCCCCGGCAGGCGGGAATTAATGAAAAACTGTTTTTT
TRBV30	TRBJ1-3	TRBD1	CAWSGGQGDSGNTIYF	TGTGCCTGGAGTGGGGGACAGGGGGACTCTGGAAACACCATATATTTT
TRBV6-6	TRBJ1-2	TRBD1	CASSTGTGTYGYTF	TGTGCCAGCAGTACCGGGACAGGGACCTATGGCTACACCTTC
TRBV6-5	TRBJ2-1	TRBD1	CASSTQDRGFPQPIF	TGTGCCAGCAGTACCCAGGACAGGGGGTTCCCGCAGCCGATCTTC
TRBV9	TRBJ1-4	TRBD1	CASSPGTGNEKLFF	TGTGCCAGCAGCCCGGGGACAGGGAATGAAAAACTGTTTTTT